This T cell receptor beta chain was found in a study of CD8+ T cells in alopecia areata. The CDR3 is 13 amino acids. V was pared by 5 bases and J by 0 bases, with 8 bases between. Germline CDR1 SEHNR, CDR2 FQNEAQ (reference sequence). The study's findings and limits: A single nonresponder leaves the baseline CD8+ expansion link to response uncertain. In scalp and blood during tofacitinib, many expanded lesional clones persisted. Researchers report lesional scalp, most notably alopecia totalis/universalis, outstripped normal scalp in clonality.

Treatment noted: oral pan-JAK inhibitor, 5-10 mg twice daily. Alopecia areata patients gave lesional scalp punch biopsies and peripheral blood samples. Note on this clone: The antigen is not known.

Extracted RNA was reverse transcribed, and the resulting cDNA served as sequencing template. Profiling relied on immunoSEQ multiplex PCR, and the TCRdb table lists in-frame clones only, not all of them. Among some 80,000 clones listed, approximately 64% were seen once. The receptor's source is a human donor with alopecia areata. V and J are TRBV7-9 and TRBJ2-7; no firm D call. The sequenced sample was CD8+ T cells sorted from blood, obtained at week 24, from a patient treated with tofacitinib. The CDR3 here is CASSQSYSYEQYF. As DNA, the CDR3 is TGTGCCAGCAGCCAAAGCTACTCCTACGAGCAGTACTTC.